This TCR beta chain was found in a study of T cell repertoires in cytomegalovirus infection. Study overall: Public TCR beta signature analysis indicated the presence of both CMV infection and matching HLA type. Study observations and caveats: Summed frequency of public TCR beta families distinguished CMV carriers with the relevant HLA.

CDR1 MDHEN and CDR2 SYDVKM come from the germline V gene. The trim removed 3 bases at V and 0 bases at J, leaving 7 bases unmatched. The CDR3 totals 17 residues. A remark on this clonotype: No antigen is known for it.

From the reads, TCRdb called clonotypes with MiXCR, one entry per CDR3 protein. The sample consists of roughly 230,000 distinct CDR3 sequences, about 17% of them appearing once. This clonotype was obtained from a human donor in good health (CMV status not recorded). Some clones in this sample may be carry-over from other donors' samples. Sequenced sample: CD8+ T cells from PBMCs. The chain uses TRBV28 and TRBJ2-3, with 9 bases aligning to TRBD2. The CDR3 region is CASSFPSSGGSTDTQYF. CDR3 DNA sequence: TGTGCCAGCAGTTTCCCTTCCAGCGGGGGGAGCACAGATACGCAGTATTTT.